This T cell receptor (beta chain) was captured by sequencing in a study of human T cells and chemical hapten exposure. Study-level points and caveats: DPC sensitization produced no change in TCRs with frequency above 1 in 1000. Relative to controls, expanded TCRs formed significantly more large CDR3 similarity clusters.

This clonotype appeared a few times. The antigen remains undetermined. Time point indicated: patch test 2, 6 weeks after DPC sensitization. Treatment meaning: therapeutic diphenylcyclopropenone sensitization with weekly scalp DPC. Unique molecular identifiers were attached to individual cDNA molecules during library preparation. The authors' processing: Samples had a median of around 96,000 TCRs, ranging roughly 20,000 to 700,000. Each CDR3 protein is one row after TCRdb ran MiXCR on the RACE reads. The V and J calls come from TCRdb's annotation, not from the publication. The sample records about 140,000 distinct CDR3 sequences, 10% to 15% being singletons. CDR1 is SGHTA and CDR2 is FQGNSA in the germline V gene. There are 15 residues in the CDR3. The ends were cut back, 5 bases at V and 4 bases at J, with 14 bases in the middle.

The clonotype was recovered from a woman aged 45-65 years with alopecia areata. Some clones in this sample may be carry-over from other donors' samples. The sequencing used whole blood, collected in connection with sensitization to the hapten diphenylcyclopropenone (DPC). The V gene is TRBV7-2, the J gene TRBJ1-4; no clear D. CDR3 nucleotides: TGTGCCAGCAGCCGCGAGGTGGCGGTTAATGAAAAACTGTTTTTT. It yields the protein CASSREVAVNEKLFF.